This record concerns one T cell receptor (beta chain) sequence. As yet, its antigen is unknown. This entry is derived from a study of beta chain features in type 1 diabetes. Expressed TCRB transcripts were sequenced after all isolated RNA was converted to cDNA. The assay was immunoSEQ multiplex PCR, and TCRdb's table has in-frame clones only and misses some. Of under 150,000 clones listed, roughly 10% are singletons. The junction had 11 bases not matched to a gene; V was cut back by 4 bases and J by 8 bases. The CDR3 has 15 amino acids. Per germline, CDR1 SGDLS and CDR2 YYNGEE. Findings and caveats of the study: The naive, central memory and Treg TCRB repertoires of patients appeared to be more similar to one another than those of healthy donors. Type 1 diabetes patients had moderately but significantly shorter TCRB CDR3s in all four CD4+ subsets. Whether TCRB rearrangement is influenced by HLA type was left unresolved in this analysis. Although PCR might favor shorter templates, it would do so equally in patients and controls.

The clonotype originates from a young man with type 1 diabetes. Sequencing input: central memory CD4+ T cells from blood. The chain couples TRBV9 to TRBJ2-1, with 8 bases fitting TRBD1. The CDR3 region is CASSPSGQGADEQFF. The CDR3, as DNA: TGTGCCAGCAGCCCCTCCGGGCAGGGGGCGGATGAGCAGTTCTTC. The full variable domain, its missing parts supplied by reference TRBV9 and TRBJ2-1, is DSGVTQTPKHLITATGQRVTLRCSPRSGDLSVYWYQQSLDQGLQFLIQYYNGEERAKGNILERFSAQQFPDLHSELNLSSLELGDSALYFCASSPSGQGADEQFFGPGTRLTVL.